The TCR beta chain under discussion was sequenced for a study of beta chain features in type 1 diabetes (dated by TCRdb to the late 2010s). The study in broad terms: Patients and healthy donors did not differ in mean age, gender distribution, total cell number or subset yield. A total of about 110,000,000 sorted cells were examined across all samples, and a strong correlation was observed between cell number per subset and RNA yield. The study compared the TCRB repertoires of sorted circulating CD4+ T cell subsets in recently diagnosed type 1 diabetes patients with those in matched healthy donors. Whereas all 30 or so donors provided naive and central memory subsets, regulatory and stem cell-like memory subsets were isolated from just 8 patients and about eight healthy donors. General study outcomes and caveats: PCR might favor shorter templates, but patient and control samples were amplified and corrected together, so any skew would affect both groups equally. Because small numbers of individuals were included in the HLA sub-analyses, any influence of HLA type on TCRB rearrangement was left unresolved. Type 1 diabetes patients showed a moderate but significant shortening of TCRB CDR3 length in all four CD4+ subsets. Naive, central memory and regulatory TCRB repertoires appeared to be more alike among patients than among healthy donors. At VDJ recombination sites, type 1 diabetes patients had fewer insertions and more deleted nucleotides, which implies abnormalities in thymic rearrangement. Because cDNA was sequenced instead of genomic DNA, activated cells with high expression could be over-represented, although the groups did not differ in activation or CD3 levels.

A single peripheral blood draw of 90 to 150 mL on average was collected from each donor into heparinised tubes. A BD FACSAria II was used to sort naive, central memory, regulatory and stem cell-like memory CD4+ T cells with a panel that included CD45RO, CCR7, CD25, CD127, CD95 and CD27. Every sorted population had a purity above 98%. PBMCs were isolated immediately by Lymphoprep density gradient centrifugation and stained directly without culture. To minimize batch effects, samples were stained and sorted in pairs, one healthy donor with one patient per experiment. The CDR3 runs 14 residues from the cysteine to the phenylalanine. Kept here is only the CDR3 DNA, which spans 42 bases and is read in frame from base 1. Trimming leaves V shorter by 8 bases and J shorter by 2 bases, with the junction holding 6 bases beyond the gene matches. Taken from the germline V gene, the CDR1 and CDR2 loops are SGHTA and FQGTGA.

All of the isolated RNA was reverse transcribed with the High Capacity cDNA Reverse Transcription Kit, so expressed TCRB transcripts were sequenced. Naive, central memory and regulatory T cell samples underwent deep immunoSEQ sequencing, averaging around 4 million total reads per sample. After sorted cells were lysed in RLT buffer, RNA was extracted with DNase-treated RNeasy Micro or Mini kits, with the choice depending on cell number. To prevent cross-contamination, each cell subset was processed individually, whereas patient and healthy donor samples were processed jointly. The immunoSEQ multiplex PCR was used to amplify TCRB sequences from cDNA, yielding 87-bp fragments that span the CDR3 region. Sequencing of the amplicons was performed on the Illumina HiSeq platform. From the authors' description of their analysis: PCR bias was computationally corrected using synthetic template baselines, reads within Hamming distance 2 were collapsed, and singletons that could not be merged were discarded. By aligning reads against IMGT, V, D and J genes, CDR3 length, and insertions or deletions at six rearrangement sites were assigned. Within each subset, clonotype counts were normalized to the number of sorted cells before true diversity and Gini coefficients were calculated with the tcR R package. The overlap coefficient, calculated on TCRB nucleotide sequences, was used to quantify repertoire sharing. Not all clones reach the TCRdb copy of this immuneACCESS table, which keeps in-frame sequences only. Checked studies attribute under half of the gap to unresolved V genes and leave the rest unexplained. That table gives V, J and clone size, and the DNA gave D and trimming. This sample gives roughly 350,000 clones in total; over 8.5% of them show up just once. Over 0.45% of the sample is in the top ten clones.

Turning to this clone: Its antigen remains unidentified. No much larger clone is present one base from it, and per-base qualities are unavailable.

Sequenced: central memory CD4+ T cells from blood. The chain uses TRBV7-3 and TRBJ2-3, and TRBD2 matches 8 of the central bases. This TCR came from a man aged 25-40 years with type 1 diabetes. The nucleotide sequence reads TGTGCCAGCGCCGGTAGCGGGATCACAGATACGCAGTATTTT. Its translation reads: CASAGSGITDTQYF.